This T cell receptor beta chain is drawn from a study of beta chain features in type 1 diabetes. Germline CDR1 MNHNS, CDR2 SASEGT. Trimming removed 2 bases from V and 3 bases from J, with 11 bases in between. The CDR3 spans 15 residues. Notes on this clone: Its antigen is as yet unknown.

Study results and limitations: Healthy donors had naive, central memory and Treg TCRB repertoires that appeared less similar than those seen among patients.

The sequenced template was cDNA made from the entire isolated RNA. The data were produced by immunoSEQ multiplex PCR, yet TCRdb's version contains in-frame clones alone and is incomplete. Counted here are about 40,000 clones, approximately 49% occurring once; the ten biggest clones make up 0.72%. The sequenced material came from central memory CD4+ T cells from blood. This TCR was recovered from a woman between 18 and 29 years old in good health. V usage is TRBV6-1 and J usage is TRBJ1-5; D unresolved. The DNA for the CDR3 is TGTGCCAGCAGTGAATTAGGCAGGAACAATCAGCCCCAGCATTTT. It codes for CASSELGRNNQPQHF.